This entry is about one T cell receptor beta chain. This table comes from immunoSEQ multiplex PCR, and its TCRdb copy is limited to in-frame clones, with some not included. The table records a few hundred thousand clones, over 75% of them present only once. Germline CDR1 MDHEN, CDR2 SYDVKM. The CDR3 is 16 amino acids. The J segment lost 4 bases and the V segment lost 4 bases, leaving 8 bases of the junction unmatched. The sample originates from a study of blood T cell repertoires in COVID-19. Participants were aged about 18 to 100 years, lived in about two dozen US areas, and enrolled virtually. Which cohort a participant joined came from the clinical history participants gave.

The sequence derives from a man aged 25-45 years with acute COVID-19. The chain has TRBV28 and TRBJ1-2; 11 nucleotides align to TRBD1. The sequenced material came from PBMCs or T cells enriched from blood (not recorded which). CDR3 protein: CASSSPGQGAGYGYTF. In nucleotides, the CDR3 is TGTGCCAGCAGTTCTCCCGGACAGGGGGCAGGCTATGGCTACACCTTC.